The rows below give T cell receptor beta chains drawn from one sample of a study of T cell responses to AZD1222 COVID-19 vaccine. Measured with immunoSEQ multiplex PCR; TCRdb has only the in-frame clones, and not every one. The data show about 100,000 clones, with around 90% seen just once and around 2% held by the top ten. Sequenced material: peripheral blood, taken on day 0 of AZD1222 vaccination. The receptor set was obtained from an adult in good health. The CDR3 runs from the conserved cysteine through the conserved F or W. Fields, in order: D gene, V gene, J gene, clone size, CDR3 protein, CDR3 DNA. The D gene is left open where the match is weak. The size of a clone is reported for some rows only, either as once, few or many, or as a class for expanded clones.

>-|TRBV4-1|TRBJ2-5|-
CASSQEGRVQETQYF
TGCGCCAGCAGCCAAGAGGGCCGGGTACAAGAGACCCAGTACTTC
>-|TRBV28|TRBJ1-6|-
CASSSMDRQYNSPLHF
TGTGCCAGCAGTTCGATGGACAGACAGTATAATTCACCCCTCCACTTT
>TRBD2|TRBV4-3|TRBJ2-1|-
CASSPGTSGTVGEQFF
TGCGCCAGCAGCCCGGGGACTAGCGGGACGGTGGGTGAGCAGTTCTTC
>-|TRBV2|TRBJ1-5|-
CASSPPLGGNQPQHF
TGTGCCAGCAGCCCGCCTCTGGGGGGCAATCAGCCCCAGCATTTT
>-|TRBV29-1|TRBJ1-1|-
CSVQRGNTEAFF
TGCAGCGTGCAGAGGGGGAACACTGAAGCTTTCTTT
>-|TRBV2|TRBJ2-1|once
CASSRGAGTPSYNEQFF
TGTGCCAGCAGTAGGGGGGCCGGGACACCCTCCTACAATGAGCAGTTCTTC
>TRBD2|TRBV9|TRBJ2-2|-
CASSGRLAGAGTGELFF
TGTGCCAGCAGCGGGAGATTAGCGGGAGCGGGCACCGGGGAGCTGTTTTTT
>TRBD1|TRBV10-3|TRBJ2-1|-
CAISDSDREYNEQFF
TGTGCCATCAGTGATTCCGACAGGGAATACAATGAGCAGTTCTTC
>TRBD1|TRBV27|TRBJ2-7|-
CASSFRQGLPYEQYF
TGTGCCAGCAGTTTTCGACAGGGTCTGCCCTACGAGCAGTACTTC
>TRBD1|TRBV2|TRBJ1-4|-
CASSGTGKEKLFF
TGTGCCAGCAGTGGGACAGGGAAAGAAAAACTGTTTTTT
>-|TRBV4-3|TRBJ2-1|-
CASSQGGDYNEQFF
TGCGCCAGCAGCCAAGGGGGGGATTACAATGAGCAGTTCTTC
>TRBD1|TRBV6-2/TRBV6-3|TRBJ1-1|once
CASSYSDRANTHTEAFF
TGTGCCAGCAGTTACTCGGACAGGGCAAATACCCACACTGAAGCTTTCTTT
>-|TRBV6-2/TRBV6-3|TRBJ1-1|-
CASSPPGEMNTEAFF
TGTGCCAGCAGCCCGCCGGGGGAGATGAACACTGAAGCTTTCTTT
>-|TRBV6-5|TRBJ1-6|-
CASSYEGSSPLHF
TGTGCCAGCAGTTACGAGGGTAGCTCACCCCTCCACTTT
>TRBD1|TRBV19|TRBJ2-3|-
CASSINQGAIDTQYF
TGTGCCAGTAGTATAAACCAGGGGGCGATAGATACGCAGTATTTT
>TRBD1|TRBV9|TRBJ1-2|-
CASSGQGAGAGYTF
TGTGCCAGCAGCGGACAGGGGGCAGGCGCTGGCTACACCTTC
>-|TRBV6-5|TRBJ2-1|-
CASSYPGSSEQFF
TGTGCCAGCAGTTACCCGGGGTCTAGTGAGCAGTTCTTC
>TRBD1|TRBV5-8|TRBJ2-5|-
CASSPGTRDRVQETQYF
TGTGCCAGCAGCCCGGGGACCCGGGACAGGGTTCAAGAGACCCAGTACTTC